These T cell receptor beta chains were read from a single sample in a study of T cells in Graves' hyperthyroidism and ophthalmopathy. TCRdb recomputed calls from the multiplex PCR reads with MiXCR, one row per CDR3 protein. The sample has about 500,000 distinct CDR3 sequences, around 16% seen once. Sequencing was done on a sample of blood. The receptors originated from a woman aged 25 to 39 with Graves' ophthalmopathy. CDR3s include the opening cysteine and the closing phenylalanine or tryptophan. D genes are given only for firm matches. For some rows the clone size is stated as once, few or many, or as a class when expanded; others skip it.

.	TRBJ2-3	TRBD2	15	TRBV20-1	TGCAGTGCAACAACTAGCGGGAGAGGCACAGATACGCAGTATTTT	CSATTSGRGTDTQYF
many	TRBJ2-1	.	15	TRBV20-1	TGCAGTGCCATTCAGCGGTCTTTTTCGTACAATGAGCAGTTCTTC	CSAIQRSFSYNEQFF
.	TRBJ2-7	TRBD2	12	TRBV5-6	TGTGCCAGCTCCGGGACTACCTACGAGCAGTACTTC	CASSGTTYEQYF
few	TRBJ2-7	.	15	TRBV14	TGTGCCAGCAGCCAAGAGAACACCAGATTCTACGAGCAGTACTTC	CASSQENTRFYEQYF
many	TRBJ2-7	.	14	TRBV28	TGTGCCAGCAGAGCATTAGAAGGGCTGAGGGAGCAGTACTTC	CASRALEGLREQYF
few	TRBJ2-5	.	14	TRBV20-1	TGCAGTGCTAGGACCAATAGCGGCCAAGAGACCCAGTACTTC	CSARTNSGQETQYF
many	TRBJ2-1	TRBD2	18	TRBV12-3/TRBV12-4	TGTGCCAGCAGAGATGAACTTATAGCGGGAGTTCGGTACAATGAGCAGTTCTTC	CASRDELIAGVRYNEQFF
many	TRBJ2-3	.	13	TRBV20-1	TGCAGTGCTAGAGAATCCCCAGGAGATACGCAGTATTTT	CSARESPGDTQYF
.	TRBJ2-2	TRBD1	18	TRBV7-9	TGTGCCAGCAGCCAGGGGGTGTTAGTGGACCCCTCATCCGGGGAGCTGTTTTTT	CASSQGVLVDPSSGELFF
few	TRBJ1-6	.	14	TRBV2	TGTGCCAGCAGGACAGAGATAACGAATTCACCCCTCCACTTT	CASRTEITNSPLHF
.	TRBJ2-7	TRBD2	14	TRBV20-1	TGCAGTGCCCATGCGACTAGCGGGAGTCTCGAGCAGTACTTC	CSAHATSGSLEQYF
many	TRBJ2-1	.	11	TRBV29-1	TGCAGCGCCCCAGGTAACGCTGAGCAGTTCTTC	CSAPGNAEQFF
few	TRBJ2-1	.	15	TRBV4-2	TGTGCCAGCAGCCAAGATCCAAGCGGAGACAATGAGCAGTTCTTC	CASSQDPSGDNEQFF
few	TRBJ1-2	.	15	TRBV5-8	TGTGCCAGCAGCTTGAGACGGGGGGGAGACTATGGCTACACCTTC	CASSLRRGGDYGYTF
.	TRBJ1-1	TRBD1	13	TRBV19	TGTGCCAGTAGTATGGACAGGGTCACTGAAGCTTTCTTT	CASSMDRVTEAFF
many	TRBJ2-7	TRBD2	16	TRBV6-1	TGTGCCAGCAGTGACTGGGCTAGCGGGAGTAGCGACGAGCAGTACTTC	CASSDWASGSSDEQYF
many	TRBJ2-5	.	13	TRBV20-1	TGCAGTGCTTATGGACCAAACCAAGAGACCCAGTACTTC	CSAYGPNQETQYF
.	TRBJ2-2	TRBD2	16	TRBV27	TGTGCCAGCAGTTTAAGGGGACTAGCCCATACCGGGGAGCTGTTTTTT	CASSLRGLAHTGELFF
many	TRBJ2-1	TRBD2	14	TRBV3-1	TGTGCCAGCAGCCGGGGACTAGCTTGGAATGAGCAGTTCTTC	CASSRGLAWNEQFF
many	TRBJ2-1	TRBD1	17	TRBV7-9	TGTGCCAGCAGCGCAGACAGGGTCGCTAGCTCCTACAATGAGCAGTTCTTC	CASSADRVASSYNEQFF
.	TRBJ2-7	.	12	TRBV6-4	TGTGCCAGCAGTGACTCGACGTACGAGCAGTACTTC	CASSDSTYEQYF
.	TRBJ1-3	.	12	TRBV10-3	TGTGCCATCAGAAGCTCTGGAAACACCATATATTTT	CAIRSSGNTIYF
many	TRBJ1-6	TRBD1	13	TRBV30	TGTGCCTGGAGCGGGACAGGAAGCTCACCCCTCCACTTT	CAWSGTGSSPLHF
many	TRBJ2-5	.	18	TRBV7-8	TGTGCCAGCAGGCAAGGGCGGATGGGGGGAGGAAAACAAGAGACCCAGTACTTC	CASRQGRMGGGKQETQYF
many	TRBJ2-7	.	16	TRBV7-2	TGTGCCAGCAGCTCAGCCCGACAGCAATTAAGATACGAGCAGTACTTC	CASSSARQQLRYEQYF
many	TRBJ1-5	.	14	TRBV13	TGTGCCAGCAGCTTAGGGCCCGTGAATCAGCCCCAGCATTTT	CASSLGPVNQPQHF
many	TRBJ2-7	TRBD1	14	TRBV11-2	TGTGCCAGCAGCTCCGCAGGGGGCAGGGACGAGCAGTACTTC	CASSSAGGRDEQYF
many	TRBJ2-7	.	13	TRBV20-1	TGCAGTGCTTCCCGGGACGGGAGCTACGAGCAGTACTTC	CSASRDGSYEQYF
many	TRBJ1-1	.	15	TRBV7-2	TGTGCCAGCAGCTTAGGGTCGCTGGGGCTCACTGAAGCTTTCTTT	CASSLGSLGLTEAFF
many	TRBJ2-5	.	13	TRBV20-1	TGCAGTGCTAGAGAGGATAGCGGCGAGACCCAGTACTTC	CSAREDSGETQYF
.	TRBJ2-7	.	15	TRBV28	TGTGCCAGCAGTTCAGAAGGGGACTCCCCCTACGAGCAGTACTTC	CASSSEGDSPYEQYF
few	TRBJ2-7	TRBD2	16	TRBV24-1	TGTGCCACCAGTGATTCGGAGCGGGAGGGCCGATACGAGCAGTACTTC	CATSDSEREGRYEQYF
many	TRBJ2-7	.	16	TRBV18	TGTGCCAGCTCACCACCGGCCGTCCTGAGCTCCTACGAGCAGTACTTC	CASSPPAVLSSYEQYF